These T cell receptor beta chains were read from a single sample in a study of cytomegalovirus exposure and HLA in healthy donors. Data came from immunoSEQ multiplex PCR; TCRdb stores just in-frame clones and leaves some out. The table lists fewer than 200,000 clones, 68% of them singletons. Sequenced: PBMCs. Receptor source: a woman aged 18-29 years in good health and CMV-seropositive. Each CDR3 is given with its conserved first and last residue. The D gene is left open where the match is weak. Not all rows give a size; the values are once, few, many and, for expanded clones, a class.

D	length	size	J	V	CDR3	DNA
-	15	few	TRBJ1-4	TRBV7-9	CASSLGASLNEKLFF	TGTGCCAGCAGCTTAGGGGCCAGCCTTAATGAAAAACTGTTTTTT
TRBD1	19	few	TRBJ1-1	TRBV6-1	CASSEGTGGAYYMNTEAFF	TGTGCCAGCAGTGAGGGGACAGGGGGCGCGTACTATATGAACACTGAAGCTTTCTTT
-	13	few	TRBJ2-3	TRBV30	CAWNPRLPDTQYF	TGTGCCTGGAACCCTAGGCTCCCAGATACGCAGTATTTT
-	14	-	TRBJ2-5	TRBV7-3	CASSFNDGEGTQYF	TGTGCCAGCAGCTTTAACGACGGAGAAGGTACCCAGTACTTC
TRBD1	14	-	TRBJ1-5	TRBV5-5	CASSLRQGGQPQHF	TGTGCCAGCAGCTTGCGACAGGGTGGTCAGCCCCAGCATTTT
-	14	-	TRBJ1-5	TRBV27	CASSRQLGNQPQHF	TGTGCCAGCAGCCGACAGTTGGGCAATCAGCCCCAGCATTTT
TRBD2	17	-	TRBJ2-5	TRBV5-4	CASSSGTSGRAGETQYF	TGTGCCAGCAGCTCCGGGACTAGCGGGAGGGCAGGGGAGACCCAGTACTTC
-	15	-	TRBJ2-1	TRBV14	CASSRYRDGRNEQFF	TGTGCCAGCAGCCGTTACAGGGACGGCAGGAATGAGCAGTTCTTC
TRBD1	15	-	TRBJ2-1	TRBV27	CASRGMDRWDNEQFF	TGTGCCAGCAGGGGGATGGACAGGTGGGACAATGAGCAGTTCTTC
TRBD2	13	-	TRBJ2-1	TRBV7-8	CASRSGDSNEQFF	TGTGCCAGCAGAAGCGGGGATAGCAATGAGCAGTTCTTC
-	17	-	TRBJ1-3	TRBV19	CASSSTGRPLSGNTIYF	TGTGCCAGTAGTTCTACAGGGCGCCCACTATCTGGAAACACCATATATTTT
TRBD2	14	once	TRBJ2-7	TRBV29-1	CSVETSGGSYEQYF	TGCAGCGTAGAGACTAGCGGAGGTTCATACGAGCAGTACTTC
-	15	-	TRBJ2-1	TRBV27	CASSSGQGGHNEQFF	TGTGCCAGCAGTTCCGGACAGGGAGGGCACAATGAGCAGTTCTTC
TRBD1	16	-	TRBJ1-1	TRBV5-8	CASRRDRGLFNTEAFF	TGTGCCAGCAGACGCGACAGGGGGCTCTTTAACACTGAAGCTTTCTTT
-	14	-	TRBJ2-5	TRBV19	CASSAYGSGETQYF	TGTGCCAGTAGTGCCTACGGGAGCGGGGAGACCCAGTACTTC
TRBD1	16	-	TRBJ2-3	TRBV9	CASSDGQEWYTDTQYF	TGTGCCAGCAGCGACGGACAGGAGTGGTACACAGATACGCAGTATTTT
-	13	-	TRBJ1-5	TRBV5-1	CASRFEDTGPQHF	TGCGCCAGCAGATTCGAGGACACGGGGCCCCAGCATTTT
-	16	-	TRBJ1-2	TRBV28	CASSPGRGTADYGYTF	TGTGCCAGCAGCCCCGGCCGGGGGACCGCGGACTATGGCTACACCTTC
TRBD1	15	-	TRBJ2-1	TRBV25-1	CASSGYRGGNNEQFF	TGTGCCAGCAGTGGTTACAGGGGTGGGAACAATGAGCAGTTCTTC
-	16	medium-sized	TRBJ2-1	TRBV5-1	CASSPRIGGGPDEQFF	TGCGCCAGCAGCCCTCGTATAGGGGGAGGGCCGGATGAGCAGTTCTTC